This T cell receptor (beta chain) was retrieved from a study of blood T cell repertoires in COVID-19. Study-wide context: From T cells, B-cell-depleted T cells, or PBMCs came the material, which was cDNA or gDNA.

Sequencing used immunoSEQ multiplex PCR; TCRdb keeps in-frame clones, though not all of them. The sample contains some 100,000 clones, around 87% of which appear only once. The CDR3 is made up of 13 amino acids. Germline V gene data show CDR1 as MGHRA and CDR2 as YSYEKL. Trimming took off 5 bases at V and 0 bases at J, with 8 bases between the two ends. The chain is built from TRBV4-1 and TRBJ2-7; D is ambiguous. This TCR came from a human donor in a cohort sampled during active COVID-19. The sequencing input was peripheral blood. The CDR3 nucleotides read TGCGCCAGCAGCTGGGCCCTCTCCTACGAGCAGTACTTC. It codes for CASSWALSYEQYF.